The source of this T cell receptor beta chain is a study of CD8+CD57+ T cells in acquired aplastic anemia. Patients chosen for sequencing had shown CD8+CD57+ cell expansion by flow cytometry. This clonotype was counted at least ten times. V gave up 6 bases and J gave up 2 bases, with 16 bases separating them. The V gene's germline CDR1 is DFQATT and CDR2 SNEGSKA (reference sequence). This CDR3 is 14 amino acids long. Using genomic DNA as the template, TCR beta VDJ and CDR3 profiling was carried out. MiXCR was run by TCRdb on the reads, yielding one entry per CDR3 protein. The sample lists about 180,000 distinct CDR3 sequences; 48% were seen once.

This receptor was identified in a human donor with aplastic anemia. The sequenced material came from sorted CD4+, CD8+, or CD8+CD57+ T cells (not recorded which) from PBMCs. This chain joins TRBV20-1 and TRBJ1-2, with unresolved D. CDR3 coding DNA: TGCAGTGCCAATCCCGAGGGAGGAAACTATGGCTACACCTTC. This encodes CSANPEGGNYGYTF.